Listed below are T cell receptor beta chains from one sample, sequenced in a study of molecular identifiers for immune sequencing clone quantification. TCRdb reprocessed the PCR reads via MiXCR and lists one record per CDR3 protein. The table includes 300,000 to 400,000 distinct CDR3 sequences, about a quarter detected once. Material for sequencing was naive CD8+ T cells from blood, with Jurkat cell RNA spiked in. The receptors were gathered from a human donor in good health. Some libraries in this study had Jurkat cell RNA spiked in. Both conserved end residues are part of each CDR3. A D gene is named only where the DNA matches it firmly. Clone size is shown for a subset of rows, as once, few, many or a class of expanded clone.

V: TRBV19; size: few; D: NA; length: 15; J: TRBJ2-7; CDR3: CASSTRQDAREEQYF; DNA: TGTGCCAGTAGTACGAGACAGGATGCTCGGGAGGAGCAGTACTTC
V: TRBV20-1; size: few; D: NA; length: 13; J: TRBJ2-2; CDR3: CSAREDRTGELFF; DNA: TGCAGTGCTAGGGAGGACAGAACCGGGGAGCTGTTTTTT
V: TRBV12-3/TRBV12-4; size: NA; D: NA; length: 12; J: TRBJ2-7; CDR3: CASSFSLAGLYF; DNA: TGTGCCAGCAGTTTTTCGCTAGCTGGTTTGTACTTC
V: TRBV11-2; size: NA; D: TRBD1; length: 15; J: TRBJ1-2; CDR3: CASSPGTGLSYGYTF; DNA: TGTGCCAGCAGCCCTGGGACAGGGCTTTCCTATGGCTACACCTTC
V: TRBV15; size: many; D: TRBD1; length: 13; J: TRBJ2-7; CDR3: CATSSSGGYEQYF; DNA: TGTGCCACCAGCAGCTCAGGGGGCTACGAGCAGTACTTC
V: TRBV9; size: once; D: NA; length: 17; J: TRBJ2-5; CDR3: CASSVEGDDGVQETQYF; DNA: TGTGCCAGCAGCGTGGAAGGTGACGACGGGGTGCAAGAGACCCAGTACTTC
V: TRBV3-1; size: NA; D: NA; length: 17; J: TRBJ1-6; CDR3: CASNPAPPNSYNSPLHF; DNA: TGTGCCAGCAACCCGGCGCCCCCGAACTCCTATAATTCACCCCTCCACTTT
V: TRBV6-2/TRBV6-3; size: NA; D: TRBD1; length: 15; J: TRBJ1-1; CDR3: CASASTGTGGTEAFF; DNA: TGTGCCAGCGCATCAACCGGGACAGGGGGCACTGAAGCTTTCTTT
V: TRBV28; size: NA; D: TRBD1; length: 15; J: TRBJ2-4; CDR3: CASSRQGASKNIQYF; DNA: TGTGCCAGCAGCCGACAGGGGGCCTCCAAAAACATTCAGTACTTC
V: TRBV4-3; size: NA; D: TRBD1; length: 18; J: TRBJ1-4; CDR3: CASSFRQGITETNEKLFF; DNA: TGCGCCAGCAGCTTCCGACAGGGGATAACTGAAACTAATGAAAAACTGTTTTTT
V: TRBV7-2; size: many; D: TRBD2; length: 17; J: TRBJ2-2; CDR3: CASSSRLAGGTTGELFF; DNA: TGTGCCAGCAGCTCAAGACTAGCGGGGGGGACCACCGGGGAGCTGTTTTTT
V: TRBV20-1; size: many; D: NA; length: 11; J: TRBJ1-1; CDR3: CSASDGAEAFF; DNA: TGCAGTGCTAGCGACGGGGCTGAAGCTTTCTTT
V: TRBV7-9; size: NA; D: TRBD1; length: 15; J: TRBJ1-2; CDR3: CASSQGQGSAYGYTF; DNA: TGTGCCAGCAGCCAAGGACAGGGTTCGGCCTATGGCTACACCTTC
V: TRBV19; size: few; D: NA; length: 15; J: TRBJ2-5; CDR3: CASSIAGGHVDTQYF; DNA: TGTGCCAGTAGTATAGCAGGAGGGCACGTAGATACCCAGTACTTC
V: TRBV12-3/TRBV12-4; size: NA; D: NA; length: 13; J: TRBJ1-5; CDR3: CASSFAGDQPQHF; DNA: TGTGCCAGCAGTTTCGCCGGGGATCAGCCCCAGCATTTT
V: TRBV24-1; size: many; D: NA; length: 13; J: TRBJ2-1; CDR3: CATSDPAYNEQFF; DNA: TGTGCCACCAGTGACCCAGCTTACAATGAGCAGTTCTTC
V: TRBV20-1; size: NA; D: NA; length: 14; J: TRBJ1-3; CDR3: CSAPGFNSGNTIYF; DNA: TGCAGTGCTCCGGGATTTAACTCTGGAAACACCATATATTTT
V: TRBV7-9; size: NA; D: TRBD1; length: 15; J: TRBJ2-7; CDR3: CASSTTGVQSYEQYF; DNA: TGTGCCAGCAGCACGACAGGGGTACAATCCTACGAGCAGTACTTC
V: TRBV14; size: few; D: TRBD2; length: 15; J: TRBJ2-1; CDR3: CASSLLAGGKDEQFF; DNA: TGTGCCAGCAGCCTTCTAGCGGGGGGCAAGGATGAGCAGTTCTTC
V: TRBV20-1; size: NA; D: TRBD1; length: 13; J: TRBJ2-7; CDR3: CSARWDSDYEQYF; DNA: TGCAGTGCGCGATGGGACAGCGACTACGAGCAGTACTTC
V: TRBV19; size: NA; D: NA; length: 14; J: TRBJ1-1; CDR3: CASTIIGGNTEAFF; DNA: TGTGCCAGTACCATTATCGGCGGGAACACTGAAGCTTTCTTT
V: TRBV4-3; size: many; D: TRBD1; length: 15; J: TRBJ2-7; CDR3: CASSQEPGQGYEQYF; DNA: TGTGCCAGCAGCCAGGAACCGGGACAGGGGTACGAGCAGTACTTC
V: TRBV30; size: many; D: NA; length: 14; J: TRBJ2-3; CDR3: CAWTAAVSTDTQYF; DNA: TGTGCCTGGACGGCAGCGGTTAGCACAGATACGCAGTATTTT
V: TRBV2; size: many; D: NA; length: 15; J: TRBJ2-7; CDR3: CASSASSTNRYEQYF; DNA: TGTGCCAGCAGTGCTAGTTCCACCAATAGGTACGAGCAGTACTTC
V: TRBV19; size: few; D: NA; length: 12; J: TRBJ1-2; CDR3: CASQRGNYGYTF; DNA: TGTGCCAGCCAGAGGGGTAACTATGGCTACACCTTC
V: TRBV29-1; size: many; D: TRBD2; length: 12; J: TRBJ2-5; CDR3: CSTWTSAETQYF; DNA: TGCAGCACCTGGACTAGCGCAGAGACCCAGTACTTC
V: TRBV7-2; size: NA; D: TRBD1; length: 14; J: TRBJ1-5; CDR3: CASSYGTGGQPQHF; DNA: TGTGCCAGCAGCTACGGGACAGGGGGGCAGCCCCAGCATTTT
V: TRBV6-5; size: few; D: NA; length: 15; J: TRBJ2-7; CDR3: CASSPTGTATYEQYF; DNA: TGTGCCAGCAGTCCGACCGGGACCGCTACCTACGAGCAGTACTTC
V: TRBV6-5; size: many; D: NA; length: 15; J: TRBJ2-5; CDR3: CASSYSMGVIETQYF; DNA: TGTGCCAGCAGTTACTCGATGGGGGTAATCGAGACCCAGTACTTC
V: TRBV29-1; size: few; D: TRBD2; length: 17; J: TRBJ2-3; CDR3: CSVDDLGTSGSTDTQYF; DNA: TGCAGCGTTGATGATTTGGGGACTAGCGGGAGCACAGATACGCAGTATTTT
V: TRBV7-2; size: few; D: TRBD2; length: 16; J: TRBJ2-1; CDR3: CASSLVGGSYYNEQFF; DNA: TGTGCCAGCAGCTTAGTGGGCGGGAGCTACTACAATGAGCAGTTCTTC
V: TRBV11-2; size: NA; D: NA; length: 19; J: TRBJ2-5; CDR3: CASSDKTDTVRFWEETQYF; DNA: TGTGCCAGCAGCGACAAAACGGACACCGTCCGGTTTTGGGAAGAGACCCAGTACTTC
V: TRBV29-1; size: NA; D: NA; length: 15; J: TRBJ2-7; CDR3: CSVVPPGATSYEQYF; DNA: TGCAGCGTTGTTCCGCCAGGGGCCACCTCCTACGAGCAGTACTTC
V: TRBV29-1; size: NA; D: NA; length: 10; J: TRBJ2-7; CDR3: CSVRLGEQYF; DNA: TGCAGCGTGCGTCTTGGCGAGCAGTACTTC
V: TRBV25-1; size: few; D: NA; length: 13; J: TRBJ2-1; CDR3: CATQIGNYNEQFF; DNA: TGTGCCACCCAGATCGGAAACTACAATGAGCAGTTCTTC
V: TRBV28; size: many; D: NA; length: 14; J: TRBJ2-7; CDR3: CASSSPLSTGEQYF; DNA: TGTGCCAGCAGTTCCCCCCTTAGTACTGGCGAGCAGTACTTC
V: TRBV29-1; size: NA; D: NA; length: 12; J: TRBJ1-1; CDR3: CRALLPHTEAFF; DNA: TGCCGCGCCCTCCTCCCGCACACTGAAGCTTTCTTT
V: TRBV3-1; size: NA; D: NA; length: 17; J: TRBJ1-1; CDR3: CASSQDDRGTMDPEAFF; DNA: TGTGCCAGCAGCCAAGATGATAGGGGGACCATGGACCCTGAAGCTTTCTTT
V: TRBV30; size: NA; D: NA; length: 13; J: TRBJ2-7; CDR3: CAWSVQDSGEQYF; DNA: TGTGCCTGGAGTGTACAGGACTCGGGCGAGCAGTACTTC
V: TRBV7-9; size: many; D: NA; length: 12; J: TRBJ2-2; CDR3: CASSLEAGELFF; DNA: TGTGCCAGCAGTTTGGAGGCCGGGGAGCTGTTTTTT
V: TRBV4-3; size: many; D: NA; length: 15; J: TRBJ2-1; CDR3: CASSQDVWLGDEQFF; DNA: TGCGCCAGCAGCCAAGATGTTTGGCTAGGGGATGAGCAGTTCTTC
V: TRBV7-2; size: NA; D: NA; length: 14; J: TRBJ2-7; CDR3: CASSLGVGGDEQYF; DNA: TGTGCCAGCAGCTTAGGGGTGGGGGGTGACGAGCAGTACTTC
V: TRBV12-3/TRBV12-4; size: many; D: TRBD1; length: 15; J: TRBJ2-7; CDR3: CASTLRGTGVYEQYF; DNA: TGTGCCAGCACCCTAAGAGGGACAGGGGTCTACGAGCAGTACTTC
V: TRBV4-2; size: NA; D: NA; length: 11; J: TRBJ1-1; CDR3: CASSQEGVAFF; DNA: TGTGCCAGCAGCCAAGAGGGGGTAGCTTTCTTT
V: TRBV5-6; size: NA; D: NA; length: 17; J: TRBJ1-1; CDR3: CASSTGGIWQLGTEAFF; DNA: TGTGCCAGCAGCACTGGAGGTATTTGGCAATTGGGCACTGAAGCTTTCTTT
V: TRBV27; size: few; D: NA; length: 13; J: TRBJ2-5; CDR3: CASSLRSPGTQYF; DNA: TGTGCCAGCAGTTTAAGGTCCCCAGGGACCCAGTACTTC
V: TRBV20-1; size: NA; D: NA; length: 18; J: TRBJ2-4; CDR3: CSARDSEYYTIAKNIQYF; DNA: TGCAGTGCTAGAGACAGCGAGTATTATACCATAGCCAAAAACATTCAGTACTTC
V: TRBV9; size: few; D: NA; length: 14; J: TRBJ2-5; CDR3: CASSVGWSQETQYF; DNA: TGTGCCAGCAGCGTAGGGTGGTCCCAAGAGACCCAGTACTTC
V: TRBV29-1; size: many; D: TRBD2; length: 14; J: TRBJ2-7; CDR3: CSVVGRGVPYEQYF; DNA: TGCAGCGTTGTTGGGAGGGGTGTCCCCTACGAGCAGTACTTC
V: TRBV5-1; size: many; D: TRBD1; length: 15; J: TRBJ2-5; CDR3: CASSTWTGGWETQYF; DNA: TGCGCCAGCAGCACTTGGACAGGGGGCTGGGAGACCCAGTACTTC
V: TRBV28; size: many; D: TRBD1; length: 17; J: TRBJ1-2; CDR3: CASSTGQGAVHPYGYTF; DNA: TGTGCCAGCAGTACCGGACAGGGGGCAGTTCACCCATATGGCTACACCTTC
V: TRBV20-1; size: few; D: TRBD1; length: 14; J: TRBJ2-1; CDR3: CSASNRGPDNEQFF; DNA: TGCAGTGCTTCGAACAGGGGACCAGACAATGAGCAGTTCTTC
V: TRBV27; size: many; D: NA; length: 12; J: TRBJ1-5; CDR3: CASSAHNQPQHF; DNA: TGTGCCAGCAGTGCCCACAATCAGCCCCAGCATTTT
V: TRBV7-6; size: many; D: NA; length: 18; J: TRBJ2-3; CDR3: CASSLGATVGFGTDTQYF; DNA: TGTGCCAGCAGCTTAGGGGCGACGGTGGGTTTTGGCACAGATACGCAGTATTTT
V: TRBV12-3/TRBV12-4; size: NA; D: TRBD1; length: 15; J: TRBJ2-1; CDR3: CASSLLGTGVDEQFF; DNA: TGTGCCAGCAGTCTTCTCGGGACAGGCGTCGATGAGCAGTTCTTC
V: TRBV28; size: many; D: NA; length: 15; J: TRBJ2-2; CDR3: CASSLIGENTGELFF; DNA: TGTGCCAGCAGTTTAATAGGGGAGAACACCGGGGAGCTGTTTTTT
V: TRBV12-3/TRBV12-4; size: NA; D: TRBD1; length: 15; J: TRBJ1-6; CDR3: CASSGQGLRDSPLHF; DNA: TGTGCCAGCAGTGGACAGGGGCTGAGGGATTCACCCCTCCACTTT
V: TRBV12-3/TRBV12-4; size: many; D: NA; length: 15; J: TRBJ1-5; CDR3: CASSDSLRRNQPQHF; DNA: TGTGCCAGCAGCGACAGTTTACGCCGCAATCAGCCCCAGCATTTT
V: TRBV6-6; size: many; D: NA; length: 17; J: TRBJ1-1; CDR3: CASSYAESPFMNTEAFF; DNA: TGTGCCAGCAGTTACGCGGAGTCCCCGTTCATGAACACTGAAGCTTTCTTT